This entry lists 27 T cell receptor beta chains sequenced from one sample in a study of CD8 T cells in ankylosing spondylitis. Notes on the study in general: Blood from ankylosing spondylitis patients appeared to carry a characteristic roughly 8-variant TCR beta motif.

One entry per CDR3 protein results from TCRdb running MiXCR on the 5' RACE reads. The table shows around 490,000 distinct CDR3 sequences, with about 5.2% occurring only once. For these receptors, no antigen is known. The sequencing sample was made of blood, either unsorted or a sorted T cell fraction (not recorded which). The source of these receptors is a male donor with ankylosing spondylitis.

The table lists this clonotype with a few counts. This rearrangement joins TRBV10-3 to TRBJ1-5; D not resolved. The CDR3 sequence is 18 residues long. In germline, CDR1 is ENHRY, CDR2 SYGVKD. Between the trimmed V and J ends, which lost 3 bases and 0 bases, there was a span of 18 bases. The chain's CDR3 is CAISDEAGDIYSNQPQHF. The CDR3 coding sequence is TGTGCCATCAGTGATGAGGCAGGAGACATCTATAGCAATCAGCCCCAGCATTTT.

The chain carries TRBV6-2 or TRBV6-3 and TRBJ2-1; TRBD2 aligns across 9 bases. Trimming removed 4 bases from V and 5 bases from J; junction bases left unmatched: 18. The length of the CDR3 is 19 residues. From germline, CDR1 is MNHEY and CDR2 SVGEGT. The CDR3 is CASSFPTRRRGGANNEQFF. The CDR3 region has the DNA TGTGCCAGCAGTTTTCCGACAAGGAGGCGGGGGGGCGCGAACAATGAGCAGTTCTTC.

This clonotype occurred many times. The V call is TRBV29-1, the J call TRBJ2-7; a possible D gene is TRBD2 (6 bases). Trimming took off 3 bases at V and 5 bases at J, with 14 bases between the two ends. CDR3 length: 13 residues. Looked up from germline, CDR1 is SQVTM and CDR2 is ANQGSEA. The CDR3 loop is CSVDLAGRNEQYF. The CDR3 DNA reads as TGCAGCGTTGATCTCGCAGGGAGGAACGAGCAGTACTTC.

This clonotype has at least ten counts. The chain joins TRBV11-2 to TRBJ2-2; 9 nucleotides line up with TRBD1. The length of the CDR3 is 14 residues. J gave up 5 bases and V 8 bases, and 6 bases lay outside the gene matches. Germline values: CDR1 SGHAT, CDR2 FQNNGV. In DNA form, the CDR3 reads TGTGCCAGCTCGGACAGGGGTTCAACCGGGGAGCTGTTTTTT. The encoded protein is CASSDRGSTGELFF.

This clonotype was detected ten times or more. The gene calls are TRBV7-9 and TRBJ1-2, with a weak D call TRBD1 (6 bases). Germline CDR1 SEHNR, CDR2 FQNEAQ (reference sequence). V lost 6 bases and J 6 bases, leaving 20 bases between the germline ends. The CDR3 runs 15 residues. The CDR3 nucleotides read TGTGCCAGCAGTCTTAGACCGGGAGGGGGAGATGGCTACACCTTC. Residues: CASSLRPGGGDGYTF.

The table lists this clonotype with many counts. The chain links TRBV28 to TRBJ2-1; TRBD2 aligns across 13 bases. Trimming removed 2 bases from V and 9 bases from J; junction bases left unmatched: 10. CDR1 is MDHEN, CDR2 SYDVKM, per germline. This CDR3 region has 17 residues. The CDR3 reads CASSLKPGLAGVFEQFF. CDR3 nucleotides: TGTGCCAGCAGTTTAAAACCCGGACTAGCGGGAGTATTTGAGCAGTTCTTC. Combining the CDR3 with reference TRBV28 and TRBJ2-1 gives the whole variable domain DVKVTQSSRYLVKRTGEKVFLECVQDMDHENMFWYRQDPGLGLRLIYFSYDVKMKEKGDIPEGYSVSREKKERFSLILESASTNQTSMYLCASSLKPGLAGVFEQFFGPGTRLTVL.

This clonotype was seen ten or more times. This chain uses TRBV4-2 with TRBJ2-1, with TRBD2 as a possible D gene (5 bases). CDR3 size: 16 residues. CDR1 and CDR2 (germline): LGHNA, YNFKEQ. The V end was cut by 1 base, the J end by 3 bases, with 13 bases between. This CDR3 reads CASSQVKAEYYNEQFF. DNA of the CDR3: TGTGCCAGCAGCCAAGTAAAAGCGGAATACTACAATGAGCAGTTCTTC.

This clonotype has a count of ten or more. J is TRBJ2-3 and V is TRBV6-5; D is unclear. The length of the CDR3 is 13 residues. The germline V and J ends were trimmed by 2 bases and 4 bases, with 7 bases remaining between them. The germline V gene encodes CDR1 MNHEY and CDR2 SVGAGI. This chain's CDR3 is CASSYLGPDTQYF. For the CDR3, the DNA is TGTGCCAGCAGTTACCTAGGTCCAGATACGCAGTATTTT.

There are a few counts of this clonotype. This rearrangement joins TRBV27 to TRBJ2-3, with a weak D call TRBD2 (6 bases). The CDR3 has 14 amino acids. V lost 1 base and J 8 bases, leaving 13 bases between the germline ends. Germline V gene data show CDR1 as MNHEY and CDR2 as SMNVEV (reference sequence). CDR3 residues: CASSLFKARGTQYF. In DNA, the CDR3 is TGTGCCAGCAGTTTATTTAAGGCGCGGGGTACGCAGTATTTT.

This clonotype was seen ten or more times. This rearrangement joins TRBV9 to TRBJ2-1, with 7 nucleotides matching TRBD1. J gave up 8 bases and V 4 bases, and 9 bases lay outside the gene matches. The CDR3 runs to 14 residues. Looked up from germline, CDR1 is SGDLS and CDR2 is YYNGEE. CDR3 amino acids: CASSPRQGVDEQFF. The CDR3 coding sequence is TGTGCCAGCAGCCCCCGACAGGGTGTAGATGAGCAGTTCTTC.

This clonotype was seen many times. The rearrangement joins TRBV20-1 to TRBJ1-4; no clear D. The CDR3 has 11 amino acids. Trimming removed 5 bases at V and 4 bases at J, with 5 bases between. Per germline, CDR1 DFQATT and CDR2 SNEGSKA (reference sequence). This chain's CDR3 is CSAEYNEKLFF. For the CDR3, the DNA is TGCAGTGCTGAGTATAATGAAAAACTGTTTTTT.

This clonotype was seen repeatedly, ten times or more. The J gene is TRBJ2-5, the V gene TRBV27; the D is unclear. Germline V CDR1 and CDR2: MNHEY, SMNVEV (reference sequence). The length of the CDR3 is 16 residues. V lost 5 bases and J lost 1, with 17 bases in between. In DNA, the CDR3 is TGTGCCAGCAGTCTAACACGGGTCTCCGGCCAAGAGACCCAGTACTTC. Residues: CASSLTRVSGQETQYF.

The rearrangement links TRBV10-3 to TRBJ2-1; 16 bases match TRBD2. The CDR3 has 14 residues. Germline V CDR1 and CDR2: ENHRY, SYGVKD. With V trimmed by 10 bases and J by 10 bases, 7 bases remained unmatched. CDR3: CATGTSGRVAEQFF. CDR3 DNA: TGTGCCACCGGGACTAGCGGGAGGGTGGCCGAGCAGTTCTTC.

This clonotype was seen more than once but under ten times. V is TRBV6-1 and J is TRBJ2-4; D is uncertain. The CDR3 runs 13 residues. The V gene lost 6 bases and the J gene lost 5 bases, with 11 bases spanning the gap. Germline V gene lookup returns CDR1 MNHNS and CDR2 SASEGT. The CDR3 DNA reads TGTGCCAGCAGGGCCGGATGGGAAAACATTCAGTACTTC. Protein: CASRAGWENIQYF.

In its sample, this clonotype was seen many times. The V and J genes are TRBV29-1 and TRBJ2-1, with a weak D call TRBD1 (5 bases). The CDR3 is made up of 11 amino acids. Per germline, CDR1 SQVTM and CDR2 ANQGSEA. V was shortened by 5 bases and J by 7 bases, with 9 bases between the two germline ends. The DNA of the CDR3 is TGCAGCGTTCCAAAGGGGAATGAGCAGTTCTTC. Protein sequence: CSVPKGNEQFF.

This clonotype was detected only a few times. The chain has TRBV4-3 and TRBJ1-2, with a weak D call TRBD1 (5 bases). V was pared by 0 bases and J by 5 bases, with 13 bases between. The CDR3 runs to 15 residues. Germline V gene data show CDR1 as LGHNA and CDR2 as YSLEER. This CDR3 reads CASSQDWVGLYGYTF. The CDR3 DNA reads as TGCGCCAGCAGCCAAGATTGGGTGGGGCTGTATGGCTACACCTTC.

This clonotype was observed many times. V usage is TRBV14 and J usage is TRBJ2-7; D call uncertain. Per germline, CDR1 SGHDN and CDR2 FVKESK. The CDR3 sequence is 11 residues long. V shed 3 bases and J shed 6 bases, with 6 bases lying between them. The CDR3, as DNA: TGTGCCAGCAGCCAGCGTCTCGAGCAGTACTTC. It yields the protein CASSQRLEQYF.

This clonotype was counted many times. J is TRBJ1-5 and V is TRBV7-2; TRBD1 aligns across 7 bases. The CDR3 contains 15 residues. V shed 4 bases and J 5 bases; nucleotides not matched to a gene: 8. Germline CDR1 is SGHTA and CDR2 is FQGNSA. The CDR3 nucleotides read TGTGCCAGCAGCTCTAGGCAGGGGGTTTATCAGCCCCAGCATTTT. Amino acids: CASSSRQGVYQPQHF.

In this sample, this clonotype turned up many times. The chain has TRBV5-8 and TRBJ2-5; D remains ambiguous. V was pared by 0 bases and J by 5 bases, with 11 bases between. Looked up from germline, CDR1 is SGHTS and CDR2 is YDEGEE. The CDR3 totals 14 residues. As DNA, the CDR3 is TGTGCCAGCAGCTTGGGGCAGGAAGGGGAGACCCAGTACTTC. Protein product: CASSLGQEGETQYF.

This clonotype was picked up many times. This sequence joins TRBV12-3 or TRBV12-4 and TRBJ2-3, with D hard to call. This CDR3 spans 15 amino acids. Between the trimmed V and J ends, which lost 7 bases and 3 bases, there was a span of 17 bases. CDR3 nucleotide sequence: TGTGCCAGCACCAAACGGTCGCGACAAACAGATACGCAGTATTTT. This encodes CASTKRSRQTDTQYF.

This clonotype occurred many times. The CDR3 bases are TGCGCCAGCAGCTTCCCTGCTAGCACAGATACGCAGTATTTT. Its protein product is CASSFPASTDTQYF. The chain is built from TRBV5-1 and TRBJ2-3; D is unclear. The length of the CDR3 is 14 residues. V lost 2 bases, J lost 0 bases, and 7 bases lay in between. Germline V gene lookup returns CDR1 SGHRS and CDR2 YFSETQ.

This clonotype was picked up many times. CDR3 nucleotides: TGCAGTGCTAGAGGTCGAGCGGGAGGAGTATTCACAGATACGCAGTATTTT. Its protein is CSARGRAGGVFTDTQYF. V is TRBV20-1 and J is TRBJ2-3; 9 nucleotides align to TRBD2. With 1 base clipped from V and 2 bases from J, the junction kept 10 bases outside the gene matches. This CDR3 is built from 17 residues. Germline CDR1 reads DFQATT; CDR2 reads SNEGSKA (reference sequence).

This clonotype was recorded many times. The V gene is TRBV20-1, the J gene TRBJ1-6; no reliable D call. Trimming removed 2 bases from V and 6 bases from J, with 8 bases in between. Germline-derived CDR1 and CDR2 are DFQATT and SNEGSKA (reference sequence). CDR3 length: 13 amino acids. CDR3 DNA: TGCAGTGCTAGACCGCACTTTAATTCACCCCTCCACTTT. This sequence encodes CSARPHFNSPLHF.

This clonotype was counted ten times or more. The chain links TRBV20-1 to TRBJ1-2; D not certain. The CDR3 is 13 residues long. Trimming took 3 bases from V and 4 from J, leaving 12 bases between them. Per germline, CDR1 DFQATT and CDR2 SNEGSKA (reference sequence). CDR3 residues: CSARDGPGYGYTF. CDR3 DNA sequence: TGCAGTGCTAGGGACGGACCGGGCTATGGCTACACCTTC.

This clonotype was found a few times. The V call is TRBV5-1, the J call TRBJ2-1; D is possibly TRBD1 or TRBD2 (5 bases each). V shed 2 bases and J shed 2 bases, with 8 bases lying between them. Per the germline V gene, CDR1 is SGHRS and CDR2 is YFSETQ. This CDR3 region has 14 residues. CDR3 sequence reads: CASSFEGTYNEQFF. DNA of the CDR3: TGCGCCAGCAGCTTTGAGGGGACCTACAATGAGCAGTTCTTC.

This clonotype has ten or more counts. The chain joins TRBV7-2 to TRBJ2-3, with TRBD2 as a possible D gene (5 bases). From germline, CDR1 is SGHTA and CDR2 FQGNSA. The germline V and J ends were trimmed by 3 bases and 2 bases, with 9 bases remaining between them. This CDR3 comprises 14 residues. The CDR3 nucleotides are TGTGCCAGCAGCTTCCGGGGTCCCACAGATACGCAGTATTTT. Protein product: CASSFRGPTDTQYF.

This clonotype has more than one count but fewer than ten. The chain links TRBV6-1 to TRBJ2-7, with 8 bases identical to TRBD1. J was trimmed by 5 bases and V by 6 bases; bases with no gene match: 9. Germline V gene lookup returns CDR1 MNHNS and CDR2 SASEGT. This CDR3 has 14 residues. CDR3 sequence: CASRSAQGANEQYF. The CDR3, as DNA: TGTGCCAGCAGATCGGCCCAGGGGGCGAACGAGCAGTACTTC.